What follows is one TCR beta chain and its context. The CDR3 spans 16 residues. Germline CDR1 SGHDT, CDR2 YYEEEE. Trimming at V came to 0 bases and at J to 3 bases, leaving 6 bases not matched to a gene. This record comes from a study of T cell repertoires and Cas9 in healthy adults. The method was immunoSEQ multiplex PCR; TCRdb's version includes in-frame clones alone and lacks a portion of them. This table holds 20,000 to 25,000 clones, roughly nine tenths found once. The chain couples TRBV5-6 to TRBJ2-5; TRBD1 matches at 9 bases. Specimen: CD4+ effector T cells (CD127+, CD25-, CD137-, CD154-) from PBMCs; culture status not recorded. This sequence originates from a human donor in good health. CDR3 bases: TGTGCCAGCAGCTTGGACAGGGGGCGTTATGAAGAGACCCAGTACTTC. Translated: CASSLDRGRYEETQYF.